Here is one T cell receptor beta chain with its context. V dropped 2 bases and J dropped 0 bases, with 14 bases sitting between them. This CDR3 has 16 residues. Germline loops: CDR1 MGHRA, CDR2 YSYEKL. The data are from a study of regulatory T cells in long-lasting Graves disease. Construction of TCR beta libraries relied on iRepertoire HTBI primers and on Arm-PCR targeting CDR3 regions. TCRdb fed the multiplex PCR reads into MiXCR, producing one record per CDR3 protein. The repertoire holds 350,000 to 550,000 distinct CDR3 sequences, 12% to 15% seen once, with around a sixth in the top ten. Documented time point: newly diagnosed GD, antithyroid drugs for less than 3 months. PBMC RNA was the source of the TCR library. These data were also reused for a study on T cells in Graves' hyperthyroidism and ophthalmopathy.

The sequence was obtained from a woman aged 45-59 years with Graves disease. This chain connects TRBV4-1 to TRBJ2-7; the D is unclear. Sequenced material: peripheral blood mononuclear cells (PBMCs), taken at new diagnosis, from a patient treated with antithyroid drugs. This CDR3 is CASSQPGGKSSYEQYF. The CDR3 coding sequence is TGCGCCAGCAGCCAACCTGGTGGGAAGAGCTCCTACGAGCAGTACTTC.